The TCR beta chain under discussion was sequenced for a study of T cell responses to AZD1222 COVID-19 vaccine. Study-level points and caveats: Clonal diversity was possibly underestimated, and the donors were mostly white British, with more females. Reports say nearly half of spike-specific TCRs go after unmutated variant regions. Two AZD1222 administrations were followed by greater Spike-specific TCR breadth and depth.

Second-dose groups at about 4 or about 12 weeks were pooled. Repertoires were generated with immunoSEQ multiplex PCR, while TCRdb's copy carries only in-frame clones and drops some. The sample comprises some 84,000 clones, roughly 89% of which are singletons, and 11% rests with the top ten. A word on this clone: Its matching antigen is unknown.

Trimming left V 7 bases short and J 1 base short, with 12 bases between. Germline V lookup: CDR1 SNHLY, CDR2 FYNNEI. This CDR3 comprises 14 residues. Sequenced here: peripheral blood, sampled 28 days after the second AZD1222 dose. The chain links TRBV2 to TRBJ2-3; D call uncertain. This sequence was found in an adult who received the AZD1222 COVID-19 vaccine. The DNA for the CDR3 is TGTGCCAGCAACGTCGACGGAGGCACAGATACGCAGTATTTT. It yields the protein CASNVDGGTDTQYF.